This T cell receptor (beta chain) stems from a study of blood T cell repertoires in COVID-19. At the level of the study: Sample material is recorded as cDNA or gDNA derived from T cells, B-cell-depleted T cells, or PBMCs.

The data were produced by immunoSEQ multiplex PCR, yet TCRdb's version contains in-frame clones alone and is incomplete. The table has around 160,000 clones, 80% to 90% seen once; the top ten hold 8%. V gave up 6 bases and J gave up 10 bases; unmatched junction bases: 4. The CDR3 is 13 residues long. Germline CDR1 is MNHEY and CDR2 is SVGAGI. Followed over time, Seattle patients had been enrolled while infection was active. The source material was peripheral blood. This TCR was recovered from a woman aged 55-69 years with COVID-19, enrolled during active disease. V gene TRBV6-5 combines with J gene TRBJ1-6, with 9 bases fitting TRBD1. The CDR3 here is CASRGQGRSPLHF. The DNA for the CDR3 is TGTGCCAGCAGGGGACAGGGTCGGTCACCCCTCCACTTT.